This TCR beta chain was obtained from a study of Ad26.COV2.S vaccination and SARS-CoV-2 variants. Study-wide context: Doses of Ad26.COV2.S were injected into muscle once or twice, 56 days apart.

Regarding treatment: some 20 received Ad26.COV2.S at low or high dose, single or two shots; roughly 5 received placebo; per-sample allocation not given. Vaccine and placebo recipients were sampled on day 63 after the first injection. An adult aged 18-55 years in Boston served as the donor. Some clones are missing from TCRdb's copy, which holds only in-frame ones; the method was immunoSEQ multiplex PCR. The data contain a few hundred thousand clones, about 90% of them singletons. After removal of 4 bases from V and 4 bases from J, the junction contained 5 bases not matched to a gene. From germline, CDR1 is SGHRS and CDR2 YFSETQ. The CDR3 length is 14 residues.

The sample in question was peripheral blood, obtained in a trial of Ad26.COV2.S vaccine versus placebo. The TCR originated in a person between 18 and 65 years old who received the Ad26.COV2.S COVID-19 vaccine or a placebo. The chain carries TRBV5-1 and TRBJ1-5, with TRBD1 identical over 7 bases. CDR3 residues: CASSPGQINQPQHF. The DNA of the CDR3 is TGCGCCAGCAGCCCGGGACAGATAAATCAGCCCCAGCATTTT.